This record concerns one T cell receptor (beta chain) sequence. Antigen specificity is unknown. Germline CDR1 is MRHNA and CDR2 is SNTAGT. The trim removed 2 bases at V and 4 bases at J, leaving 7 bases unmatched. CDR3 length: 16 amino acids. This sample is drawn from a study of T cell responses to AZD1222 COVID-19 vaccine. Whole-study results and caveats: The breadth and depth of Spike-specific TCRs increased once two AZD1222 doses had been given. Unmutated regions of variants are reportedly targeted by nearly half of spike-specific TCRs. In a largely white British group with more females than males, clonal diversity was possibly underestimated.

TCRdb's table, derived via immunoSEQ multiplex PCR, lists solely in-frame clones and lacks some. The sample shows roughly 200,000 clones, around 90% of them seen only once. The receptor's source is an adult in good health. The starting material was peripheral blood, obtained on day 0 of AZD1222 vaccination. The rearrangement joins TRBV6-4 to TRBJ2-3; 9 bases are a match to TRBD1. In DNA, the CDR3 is TGTGCCAGCAGTGACCAGCCGGGACAGGGTTCAGATACGCAGTATTTT. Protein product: CASSDQPGQGSDTQYF.